Presented here are 21 T cell receptor beta chains from one specimen sequenced in a study of OX40 agonist ivuxolimab in advanced cancers. TCRdb's table, derived via immunoSEQ multiplex PCR, lists solely in-frame clones and lacks some. The table has 50,000 to 65,000 clones, about four fifths seen once. Here the sequenced sample was CD4+ or CD8+ T cells sorted from blood, taken in a trial of the OX40 agonist ivuxolimab. These receptors were obtained from an adult with an advanced solid tumor such as melanoma, head and neck, liver or kidney cancer.

The rearrangement joins TRBV28 to TRBJ2-7; 11 bases are a match to TRBD2. With 7 bases clipped from V and 0 bases from J, the junction kept 2 bases outside the gene matches. This CDR3 comprises 14 residues. Germline V CDR1 and CDR2: MDHEN, SYDVKM. This CDR3 reads CASIAGGSSYEQYF. CDR3 DNA: TGTGCCAGCATAGCGGGAGGGTCCTCCTACGAGCAGTACTTC.

V usage is TRBV18 and J usage is TRBJ2-5; 8 bases line up with TRBD1. CDR3 size: 15 residues. The germline gives CDR1 KGHSH, CDR2 LQKENI. V trimming: 5 bases; J trimming: 1 base; junction bases outside the gene matches: 6. The DNA of the CDR3 is TGTGCCAGCTCAGCCGGACAGGGCGGCCAAGAGACCCAGTACTTC. Translation: CASSAGQGGQETQYF.

This chain uses TRBV21-1 with TRBJ1-4. TRBV21-1 is a known pseudogene. This CDR3 spans 13 amino acids. CDR3 coding DNA: TGTGCCAACCTGGAGGGAGAAGAGGAAAAACTGTTTTTT. Its translation: CANLEGEEEKLFF.

This CDR3 is CASSTGQGAHGELFF. CDR3 DNA: TGTGCCAGTAGTACAGGACAGGGGGCTCACGGGGAGCTGTTTTTT. V is TRBV19 and J is TRBJ2-2, with 11 bases lining up with TRBD1. The CDR3 contains 15 residues. V lost 4 bases to trimming and J lost 7 bases; unmatched junction nucleotides: 5. Per the germline V gene, CDR1 is LNHDA and CDR2 is SQIVND (reference sequence). The entire variable domain, with the rest obtained from reference TRBV19 and TRBJ2-2, is as follows: DGGITQSPKYLFRKEGQNVTLSCEQNLNHDAMYWYRQDPGQGLRLIYYSQIVNDFQKGDIAEGYSVSREKKESFPLTVTSAQKNPTAFYLCASSTGQGAHGELFFGEGSRLTVL.

The chain recombines TRBV27 with TRBJ2-6, with D perhaps being TRBD1 or TRBD2 (5 bases each). Deletions cut 3 bases from V and 0 bases from J, with 9 bases between. The germline V gene has CDR1 MNHEY and CDR2 SMNVEV (reference sequence). This CDR3 is built from 16 residues. CDR3 region: CASSFEGSSGANVLTF. The CDR3, as DNA: TGTGCCAGCAGTTTCGAGGGGAGCTCTGGGGCCAACGTCCTGACTTTC.

The CDR3 bases are TGCGCCAGCAGCTTACCCCGGCCGGGCTCCTACGAGCAGTACTTC. Protein: CASSLPRPGSYEQYF. V gene TRBV5-1 combines with J gene TRBJ2-7; D gene uncertain. The ends were cut back, 2 bases at V and 0 bases at J, with 12 bases in the middle. Looked up from germline, CDR1 is SGHRS and CDR2 is YFSETQ. The CDR3 spans 15 residues. The whole variable domain, filled in from reference TRBV5-1 and TRBJ2-7, reads KAGVTQTPRYLIKTRGQQVTLSCSPISGHRSVSWYQQTPGQGLQFLFEYFSETQRNKGNFPGRFSGRQFSNSRSEMNVSTLELGDSALYLCASSLPRPGSYEQYFGPGTRLTVT.

This clone was counted between two and nine times. The chain recombines TRBV4-2 with TRBJ2-7; D gene ambiguous. The CDR3 length is 13 residues. V was clipped by 0 bases and J by 6 bases, with 9 bases between them. Looked up from germline, CDR1 is LGHNA and CDR2 is YNFKEQ. This chain's CDR3 is CASSQDSSAEQYF. CDR3 in DNA: TGTGCCAGCAGCCAAGATTCCAGCGCCGAGCAGTACTTC.

The CDR3 region is CAWSRGEYEQYF. CDR3 bases: TGTGCCTGGAGTCGGGGGGAATACGAGCAGTACTTC. The V gene is TRBV30, the J gene TRBJ2-7, with 7 bases matching TRBD2. J gave up 4 bases and V 2 bases, and 2 bases lay outside the gene matches. The CDR3 is 12 amino acids. Germline V gene data show CDR1 as GTSNPN and CDR2 as SVGIG (reference sequence).

The V and J genes are TRBV7-9 and TRBJ1-5; a possible D gene is TRBD1 (6 bases). The length of the CDR3 is 17 residues. Trimming stripped 1 base from V and 2 bases from J, with 15 bases between. Germline lookup yields CDR1 SEHNR and CDR2 FQNEAQ (reference sequence). The CDR3 DNA sequence: TGTGCCAGCAGCTTAGTGGGGGGCCAGGGCGGCAATCAGCCCCAGCATTTT. Translation gives CASSLVGGQGGNQPQHF.

The chain recombines TRBV5-4 with TRBJ2-5; 7 nucleotides agree with TRBD2. J lost 5 bases, V lost 1 base, and 8 bases had no gene match. This CDR3 spans 15 amino acids. Looked up from germline, CDR1 is SGHNT and CDR2 is YYREEE (reference sequence). This CDR3 is CASSLFKGRGETQYF. The CDR3 DNA follows: TGTGCCAGCAGCTTGTTTAAGGGGCGGGGGGAGACCCAGTACTTC.

This clone was seen a single time. The rearrangement links TRBV6-5 to TRBJ2-3; 7 bases fit TRBD2. CDR3 length equals 13 residues. The germline V gene encodes CDR1 MNHEY and CDR2 SVGAGI. V lost 4 bases to trimming and J lost 4 bases; unmatched junction nucleotides: 2. In DNA, the CDR3 is TGTGCCAGCAGTTCCGGGGGGTCAGATACGCAGTATTTT. Its protein is CASSSGGSDTQYF.

The J gene is TRBJ1-1, the V gene TRBV7-9; 7 bases fit TRBD1. This CDR3 comprises 13 residues. V shed 5 bases and J 4 bases; nucleotides not matched to a gene: 4. Per germline, CDR1 SEHNR and CDR2 FQNEAQ (reference sequence). The CDR3 sequence: CASSNRGATEAFF. In nucleotides, the CDR3 is TGTGCCAGCAGCAACAGGGGTGCCACTGAAGCTTTCTTT.

As for this clone: At one boundary the junction diverges from the germline segment, which might be a read error. The sample has other DNA sequences that encode this CDR3 too. The J gene is TRBJ1-1, the V gene TRBV6-6, with D hard to call. Germline values: CDR1 MNHNY, CDR2 SVGAGI (reference sequence). The CDR3 has 13 amino acids. CDR3 nucleotide sequence: TGTGCCAGCAGTTCCGACACAAACACTGAAGCTTTCTTC. The encoded protein is CASSSDTNTEAFF.

The chain has TRBV11-2 and TRBJ2-1; the match to TRBD2 covers 7 bases. Germline V lookup: CDR1 SGHAT, CDR2 FQNNGV. V lost 3 bases and J lost 5; bases outside the gene matches: 10. The CDR3 spans 16 residues. The CDR3 spells CASSLAGSGNHNEQFF. The CDR3 DNA follows: TGTGCCAGCAGCTTGGCGGGGAGCGGGAACCACAATGAGCAGTTCTTC. The full variable domain, completed using reference TRBV11-2 and TRBJ2-1, is EAGVAQSPRYKIIEKRQSVAFWCNPISGHATLYWYQQILGQGPKLLIQFQNNGVVDDSQLPKDRFSAERLKGVDSTLKIQPAKLEDSAVYLCASSLAGSGNHNEQFFGPGTRLTVL.

This chain connects TRBV7-3 to TRBJ2-3; D is unresolved. The germline V gene encodes CDR1 SGHTA and CDR2 FQGTGA. The CDR3 contains 13 residues. Trimming left V 4 bases short and J 2 bases short, with 7 bases between. The CDR3 here is CASSSFNTDTQYF. As DNA, the CDR3 is TGTGCCAGCAGCTCTTTTAACACAGATACGCAGTATTTT.

The chain joins TRBV5-4 to TRBJ1-1; 7 bases are a match to TRBD1. The CDR3 loop spans 15 amino acids. The V gene's germline CDR1 is SGHNT and CDR2 YYREEE (reference sequence). Losses at the gene ends were 5 bases for V and 2 bases for J; bases not matched to a gene: 9. CDR3 coding DNA: TGTGCCAGCAGGGGGGGCGGGACAGCAAACACTGAAGCTTTCTTT. Encoded protein: CASRGGGTANTEAFF.

This clone was seen a handful of times. This chain uses TRBV30 with TRBJ1-1; no clear D. V was trimmed by 2 bases and J by 2 bases, leaving 15 bases between them. This CDR3 comprises 15 residues. The V gene's germline CDR1 is GTSNPN and CDR2 SVGIG (reference sequence). CDR3 region: CAWSQHTSTNTEAFF. CDR3 nucleotides: TGTGCCTGGAGTCAACACACCAGCACCAACACTGAAGCTTTCTTT.

This clone was observed a handful of times. The chain couples TRBV5-6 to TRBJ2-2; 10 bases agree with TRBD1. This CDR3 spans 18 amino acids. The trim removed 3 bases at V and 4 bases at J, leaving 12 bases unmatched. Germline V gives CDR1 SGHDT, CDR2 YYEEEE. Here the CDR3 reads CASSSLTGGATSTGELFF. In DNA, the CDR3 is TGTGCCAGCAGCTCCTTGACAGGGGGCGCGACTAGCACCGGGGAGCTGTTTTTT.

This clone is a singleton in its sample. The rearrangement uses TRBV9 and TRBJ2-2, with 8 bases lining up with TRBD1. V shed 1 base, J shed 4 bases, and the junction held 0 bases outside the gene matches. Germline-derived CDR1 and CDR2 are SGDLS and YYNGEE. There are 14 residues in the CDR3. The CDR3 nucleotides are TGTGCCAGCAGCGTACAGGGGGCCACCGGGGAGCTGTTTTTT. Residues: CASSVQGATGELFF.

This clone was counted a few times. V is TRBV10-3 and J is TRBJ2-7, with D possibly TRBD2 on 6 matching bases. CDR1 and CDR2 from the germline V gene are ENHRY and SYGVKD. Trimming removed 3 bases at V and 3 bases at J, with 12 bases between. CDR3 length: 14 amino acids. CDR3 coding DNA: TGTGCCATCAGTGATCGGGGGAGTGACTACGAGCAGTACTTC. It yields the protein CAISDRGSDYEQYF.

V usage is TRBV2 and J usage is TRBJ2-7, with 14 positions matching TRBD2. V shed 3 bases, J shed 7 bases, and the junction held 5 bases outside the gene matches. From germline, CDR1 is SNHLY and CDR2 FYNNEI. This CDR3 is built from 15 residues. CDR3 coding DNA: TGTGCCAGCAGTGACGGGACTAGCGGGAGTGAGGAGCAGTACTTC. It translates to CASSDGTSGSEEQYF.